This record concerns one TCR beta chain sequence. This sample is drawn from a study of blood T cell repertoires in COVID-19. Libraries were prepared by immunoSEQ multiplex PCR; TCRdb keeps only in-frame clonotypes and omits some of them. The sample shows around 25,000 clones, roughly 87% of them seen only once. This CDR3 contains 15 residues. Trimming at V came to 6 bases and at J to 1 base, leaving 6 bases not matched to a gene. Germline loops: CDR1 MNHEY, CDR2 SVGAGI. This clonotype was obtained from a human donor in a cohort sampled during active COVID-19. The chain has TRBV6-5 and TRBJ2-1; 7 nucleotides agree with TRBD1. The sample was peripheral blood. DNA of the CDR3: TGTGCCAGCAGAAGGGACAGCCTATCCTACAATGAGCAGTTCTTC. It encodes CASRRDSLSYNEQFF.